This TCR beta chain was observed in a study of blood T cell repertoires in COVID-19. Study overall: Whether acute or convalescent, the COVID-19 samples came from the United States, Italy and Spain.

The CDR3 totals 14 residues. Trimming cost V 0 bases and J 11 bases, with 15 bases left between them. The germline V gene encodes CDR1 SGHKS and CDR2 YYEKEE (reference sequence). The protocol was immunoSEQ multiplex PCR, while the TCRdb copy is restricted to in-frame clones and leaves out a portion. The profile covers approximately 290,000 clones, with 80% to 95% appearing a single time and approximately 1.2% taken by the ten largest. Either two negative PCRs, clearance, or symptom resolution qualified Cohort 3 donors as recovered. This clonotype was sampled from a woman aged 30 to 39 who had recovered from COVID-19. This rearrangement joins TRBV5-5 to TRBJ1-5, with D perhaps matching TRBD1 (5 bases). The sample was PBMCs or T cells enriched from blood (not recorded which). CDR3 coding DNA: TGTGCCAGCAGCTTGGGACAGCAAGGATTGGCCCAGCATTTT. Its translation: CASSLGQQGLAQHF.